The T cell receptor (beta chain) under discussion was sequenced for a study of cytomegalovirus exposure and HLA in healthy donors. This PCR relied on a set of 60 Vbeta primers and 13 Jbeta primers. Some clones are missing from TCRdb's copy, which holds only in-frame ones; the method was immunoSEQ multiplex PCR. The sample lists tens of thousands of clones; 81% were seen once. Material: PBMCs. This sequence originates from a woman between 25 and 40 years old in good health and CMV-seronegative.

Here the CDR3 DNA reads TGTGCCAGTAGTCAGACTAGCGGGAGGGCAGAGACCCAGTACTTC. This encodes CASSQTSGRAETQYF. The J gene is TRBJ2-5, the V gene TRBV19; 14 bases fit TRBD2. This CDR3 contains 15 residues. The germline gives CDR1 LNHDA, CDR2 SQIVND (reference sequence). V lost 5 bases and J lost 4; bases outside the gene matches: 3.